This T cell receptor (beta chain) was identified in a study of T cell responses to AZD1222 COVID-19 vaccine. Study-wide findings and caveats: Baseline testing showed seropositivity in only a handful of AZD1222 recipients.

Worth noting for this clone: Its antigen is unidentified.

Sequencing used immunoSEQ multiplex PCR; TCRdb keeps in-frame clones, though not all of them. The sample consists of approximately 56,000 clones, 70% to 90% of them appearing once. With 2 bases clipped from V and 15 bases from J, the junction kept 7 bases outside the gene matches. CDR1 and CDR2 from the germline V gene are MNHEY and SVGAGI. This CDR3 has 12 residues. The sample here was peripheral blood, taken on day 0 of AZD1222 vaccination. The TCR was taken from an adult in good health. This chain connects TRBV6-5 to TRBJ2-1, with 7 positions matching TRBD2. CDR3 protein: CASSYRGGRMFF. CDR3 sequence (DNA): TGTGCCAGCAGTTACCGCGGGGGTCGTATGTTCTTC.